Listed here are 18 T cell receptor beta chains from one sample, sequenced in a study of blood T cell repertoires in COVID-19. The method was immunoSEQ multiplex PCR; TCRdb's version includes in-frame clones alone and lacks a portion of them. The sample holds 330,000 or so clones; about nine tenths are singletons and the top ten take approximately 9.3%. The source material was peripheral blood. The receptor source for this set is a man aged 30 to 45 with COVID-19, enrolled during active disease.

This rearrangement joins TRBV4-1 to TRBJ2-3; 8 bases align to TRBD1. Germline CDR1 is MGHRA and CDR2 is YSYEKL. Unmatched junction bases numbered 12, after V lost 0 bases and J lost 1 base. This CDR3 contains 19 residues. DNA for the CDR3: TGCGCCAGCAGCCAAGATCCCGGACAGGGTGTGATTGGCACAGATACGCAGTATTTT. Translated: CASSQDPGQGVIGTDTQYF.

The chain carries TRBV5-1 and TRBJ2-2; 8 positions agree with TRBD1. Germline loops: CDR1 SGHRS, CDR2 YFSETQ. The CDR3 loop spans 16 amino acids. The V gene end was trimmed by 4 bases and the J gene end by 0 bases; junction bases not matched to a gene: 5. CDR3 coding DNA: TGCGCCAGCAGCCCCAGGGGGCCATCGAACACCGGGGAGCTGTTTTTT. It is translated as CASSPRGPSNTGELFF.

The genes are TRBV15 and TRBJ1-5; 10 nucleotides match TRBD1. The germline V gene encodes CDR1 LNHNV and CDR2 YYDKDF (reference sequence). The V segment lost 1 base and the J segment 5 bases; nucleotides outside the gene matches: 8. The CDR3 consists of 17 residues. The CDR3 reads CATSRGPGTGADQPQHF. CDR3 coding DNA: TGTGCCACCAGCAGAGGTCCCGGGACAGGGGCCGATCAGCCCCAGCATTTT.

There are a few counts of this clone. The chain joins TRBV28 to TRBJ1-1; D might be TRBD1 (6 bases). Deletions cut 3 bases from V and 2 bases from J, with 13 bases between. CDR1 MDHEN and CDR2 SYDVKM come from the germline V gene. CDR3 length equals 15 residues. CDR3 sequence (DNA): TGTGCCAGCAGTTTTGCCCCGACAGGAAACACTGAAGCTTTCTTT. Its protein product is CASSFAPTGNTEAFF. The whole variable domain, filled in from reference TRBV28 and TRBJ1-1, reads DVKVTQSSRYLVKRTGEKVFLECVQDMDHENMFWYRQDPGLGLRLIYFSYDVKMKEKGDIPEGYSVSREKKERFSLILESASTNQTSMYLCASSFAPTGNTEAFFGQGTRLTVV.

This chain connects TRBV7-9 to TRBJ1-1; 8 nucleotides align to TRBD1. Germline V gene data show CDR1 as SEHNR and CDR2 as FQNEAQ (reference sequence). CDR3 size: 12 residues. The ends lost 6 bases at V and 7 bases at J; junction bases unmatched: 4. The CDR3 loop reads CASRIDRGEAFF. The DNA of the CDR3 is TGTGCCAGCAGAATTGACAGGGGTGAAGCTTTCTTT.

This chain connects TRBV5-5 to TRBJ2-7; 10 bases line up with TRBD1. V shed 4 bases, J shed 3 bases, and the junction held 7 bases outside the gene matches. This CDR3 is 15 amino acids long. Looked up from germline, CDR1 is SGHKS and CDR2 is YYEKEE (reference sequence). The CDR3 sequence is CASSLGGQGIYEQYF. In DNA, the CDR3 is TGTGCCAGCAGCCTCGGGGGACAGGGGATCTACGAGCAGTACTTC. The full variable domain, its missing parts supplied by reference TRBV5-5 and TRBJ2-7, is DAGVTQSPTHLIKTRGQQVTLRCSPISGHKSVSWYQQVLGQGPQFIFQYYEKEERGRGNFPDRFSARQFPNYSSELNVNALLLGDSALYLCASSLGGQGIYEQYFGPGTRLTVT.

The chain couples TRBV28 to TRBJ2-7; possibly TRBD2 for D (6 bases). CDR1 is MDHEN and CDR2 is SYDVKM in the germline V gene. The germline V and J ends were trimmed by 3 bases and 7 bases, with 13 bases remaining between them. CDR3 length: 13 amino acids. The CDR3 here is CASSFLGGIEQYF. CDR3 sequence (DNA): TGTGCCAGCAGTTTTCTTGGGGGGATAGAGCAGTACTTC.

The V and J genes are TRBV27 and TRBJ1-1; 8 bases align to TRBD1. CDR1 and CDR2 (germline): MNHEY, SMNVEV (reference sequence). V lost 6 bases, J lost 4 bases, and 4 bases stayed unmatched. The CDR3 consists of 13 residues. The CDR3 bases are TGTGCCAGCAGACTACAGGGGGGCACTGAAGCTTTCTTT. Translation: CASRLQGGTEAFF.

This chain links TRBV3-1 (or the pseudogene TRBV3-2) with TRBJ1-2; no firm D call. V was cut by 5 bases and J by 4 bases, with 14 bases left in between. Germline V gene lookup returns CDR1 LGHDT and CDR2 YNNKEL (reference sequence). This CDR3 is built from 14 residues. DNA of the CDR3: TGTGCCAGCAGCAGAAAGAGGAACTCCTATGGCTACACCTTC. Translation: CASSRKRNSYGYTF.

The chain recombines TRBV6-5 with TRBJ1-2; D is possibly TRBD1 (6 bases). Germline V lookup: CDR1 MNHEY, CDR2 SVGAGI. Trimming took 0 bases from V and 6 from J, leaving 14 bases between them. This CDR3 has 15 amino acids. CDR3 sequence: CASSYSPYRQDGYTF. CDR3 in DNA: TGTGCCAGCAGTTACTCCCCCTATAGACAGGATGGCTACACCTTC.

This chain connects TRBV5-1 to TRBJ2-3, with 11 bases that match TRBD2. There are 16 residues in the CDR3. V was clipped by 0 bases and J by 9 bases; unmatched bases: 9. The V gene's germline CDR1 is SGHRS and CDR2 YFSETQ. CDR3 residues: CASSLEASGGSQTQYF. Here the CDR3 DNA reads TGCGCCAGCAGCTTGGAGGCTAGCGGGGGGAGTCAAACGCAGTATTTT.

The rearrangement links TRBV15 to TRBJ2-7, with D uncertain. Between the trimmed V and J ends, which lost 0 bases and 7 bases, there was a span of 7 bases. Looked up from germline, CDR1 is LNHNV and CDR2 is YYDKDF (reference sequence). This CDR3 comprises 12 residues. CDR3 residues: CATSRELREQYF. The CDR3 coding sequence is TGTGCCACCAGCAGAGAATTGAGAGAGCAGTACTTC.

J is TRBJ2-7 and V is TRBV27; weak D call: TRBD1 (5 bases). The V gene's germline CDR1 is MNHEY and CDR2 SMNVEV (reference sequence). CDR3 length equals 14 residues. V was trimmed by 4 bases and J by 4 bases, leaving 14 bases between them. The CDR3 protein is CASSWGLEPYEQYF. The DNA of the CDR3 is TGTGCCAGCAGTTGGGGCCTTGAACCATACGAGCAGTACTTC.

The DNA for the CDR3 is TGTGCCAGCAGTTTAGCGGGAGTGCCCCCCTACAATGAGCAGTTCTTC. Protein sequence: CASSLAGVPPYNEQFF. This rearrangement joins TRBV28 to TRBJ2-1, with 7 bases matching TRBD2. Per germline, CDR1 MDHEN and CDR2 SYDVKM. With V trimmed by 2 bases and J by 2 bases, 6 bases remained unmatched. The CDR3 sequence is 16 residues long.

V gene TRBV9 combines with J gene TRBJ2-7, with D possibly being TRBD2 (6 bases). In germline, CDR1 is SGDLS, CDR2 YYNGEE. CDR3 length equals 15 residues. The germline V and J ends were trimmed by 4 bases and 7 bases, with 21 bases remaining between them. Written as DNA, the CDR3 is TGTGCCAGCAGCACCGGGACTGTAGGGCGTAGTGAGCAGTACTTC. It yields the protein CASSTGTVGRSEQYF.

This clone has more than one count but fewer than ten. The CDR3 region has the DNA TGCGCCAGCAGCCAAGAGCGGGGACTAGCGGGAGGTTCCTACGAGCAGTACTTC. This codes for CASSQERGLAGGSYEQYF. This sequence joins TRBV4-1 and TRBJ2-7; 15 bases are shared with TRBD2. The CDR3 runs to 18 residues. Germline CDR1 reads MGHRA; CDR2 reads YSYEKL. Trimming cost V 0 bases and J 1 base; bases outside gene matches: 4.

The chain couples TRBV6-5 to TRBJ1-6; D might be TRBD1 (5 bases). The CDR3 runs 16 residues. Trimming removed 1 base at V and 13 bases at J, with 20 bases between. From germline, CDR1 is MNHEY and CDR2 SVGAGI. CDR3: CASSYWTGQPGDPLHF. The CDR3 DNA sequence: TGTGCCAGCAGTTACTGGACCGGCCAGCCGGGGGATCCCCTCCACTTT.

V and J are TRBV5-1 and TRBJ2-1, with a weak D call TRBD1 (5 bases). There are 17 residues in the CDR3. The V end lost 2 bases, the J end lost 8 bases, and 23 bases lay between the germline ends. Germline V gene sequence: CDR1 SGHRS, CDR2 YFSETQ. The CDR3 coding sequence is TGCGCCAGCAGCTTAGGCAGGGTACGGGTCGGATGGGATGAGCAGTTCTTC. Encoded protein: CASSLGRVRVGWDEQFF.